This T cell receptor (beta chain) stems from a study of blood T cell repertoires in COVID-19. The overall study: Material from acute and convalescent COVID-19 was sourced from the United States, Italy and Spain.

Authors' methods: Amplifying reference gene primers gave estimates of nucleated cell counts. Sequencing used immunoSEQ multiplex PCR; TCRdb keeps in-frame clones, though not all of them. V and J calls and clone size follow that table, whereas D and trimming were derived from the DNA. The data contain roughly 100,000 clones, around 88% of them singletons. With 4 bases clipped from V and 7 bases from J, the junction kept 4 bases outside the gene matches. This CDR3 contains 14 residues. Per the germline V gene, CDR1 is LGHDT and CDR2 is YNNKEL (reference sequence). Sequenced material: peripheral blood. This TCR was sampled from an elderly man with acute or convalescent COVID-19. The rearrangement joins TRBV3-1 (or the pseudogene TRBV3-2) to TRBJ1-4, with 9 bases matching TRBD1. The DNA of the CDR3 is TGTGCCAGCAGCCCTGGGACAGGGATTGAAAAACTGTTTTTT. Its translation: CASSPGTGIEKLFF.